This T cell receptor beta chain was identified during a study of blood T cells in healthy people across ages. This CDR3 region has 16 residues. CDR1 is SGHDT and CDR2 is YYEEEE in the germline V gene. Losses at the gene ends were 3 bases for V and 2 bases for J; bases not matched to a gene: 8. The study's findings and limits: Older age coincided with a roughly linear decline in TCR beta diversity per million T cells.

Comment on this clonotype: Its antigen is currently unknown.

Extraction of total RNA produced a minimum of 5 micrograms from each sample. PCR was performed a second time for about 6 to 12 cycles using a sample-barcoded 5' primer and a J-beta primer mix. TCRdb itself ran the 5' RACE reads through MiXCR, one entry per CDR3 protein. The table records 720,000 or so distinct CDR3 sequences, approximately 40% of them present only once. The chain couples TRBV5-6 to TRBJ2-3; 8 positions match TRBD2. The source material was blood. This TCR came from a man older than 75 in good health. Here the CDR3 DNA reads TGTGCCAGCAGCTCATATTTAGCGGGGAACACAGATACGCAGTATTTT. Its protein product is CASSSYLAGNTDTQYF.